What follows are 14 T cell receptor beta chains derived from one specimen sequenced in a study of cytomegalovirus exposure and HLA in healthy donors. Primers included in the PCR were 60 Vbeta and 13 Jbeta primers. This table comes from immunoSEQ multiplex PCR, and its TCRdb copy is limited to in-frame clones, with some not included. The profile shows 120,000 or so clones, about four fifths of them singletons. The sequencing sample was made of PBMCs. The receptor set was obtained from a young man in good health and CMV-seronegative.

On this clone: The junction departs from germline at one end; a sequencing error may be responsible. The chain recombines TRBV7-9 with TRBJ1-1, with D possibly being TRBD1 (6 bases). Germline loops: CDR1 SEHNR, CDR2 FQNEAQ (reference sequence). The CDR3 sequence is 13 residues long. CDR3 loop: CSSSLEAGTRLFF. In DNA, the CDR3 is TGTTCCAGCAGCTTAGAGGCCGGGACACGTCTTTTCTTT.

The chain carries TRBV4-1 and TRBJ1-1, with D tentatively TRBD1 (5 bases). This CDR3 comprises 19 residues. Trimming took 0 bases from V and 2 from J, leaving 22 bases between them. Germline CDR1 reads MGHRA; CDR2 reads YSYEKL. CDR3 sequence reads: CASSQEQDLGRARNTEAFF. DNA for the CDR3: TGCGCCAGCAGCCAAGAACAGGATCTTGGCAGGGCGAGAAACACTGAAGCTTTCTTT.

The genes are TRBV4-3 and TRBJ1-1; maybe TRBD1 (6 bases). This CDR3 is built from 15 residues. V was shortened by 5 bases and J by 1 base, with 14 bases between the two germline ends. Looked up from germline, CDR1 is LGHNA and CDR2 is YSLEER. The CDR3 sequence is CASSVHGTQNTEAFF. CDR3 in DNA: TGCGCCAGCAGCGTCCACGGGACACAGAACACTGAAGCTTTCTTT.

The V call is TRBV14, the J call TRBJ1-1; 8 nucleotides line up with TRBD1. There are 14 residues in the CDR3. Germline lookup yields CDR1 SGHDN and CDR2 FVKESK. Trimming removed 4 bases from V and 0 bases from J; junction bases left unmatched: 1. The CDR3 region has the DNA TGTGCCAGCAGCCGGGACAGGTTGAACACTGAAGCTTTCTTT. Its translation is CASSRDRLNTEAFF. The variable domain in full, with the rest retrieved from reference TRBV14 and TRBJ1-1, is EAGVTQFPSHSVIEKGQTVTLRCDPISGHDNLYWYRRVMGKEIKFLLHFVKESKQDESGMPNNRFLAERTGGTYSTLKVQPAELEDSGVYFCASSRDRLNTEAFFGQGTRLTVV.

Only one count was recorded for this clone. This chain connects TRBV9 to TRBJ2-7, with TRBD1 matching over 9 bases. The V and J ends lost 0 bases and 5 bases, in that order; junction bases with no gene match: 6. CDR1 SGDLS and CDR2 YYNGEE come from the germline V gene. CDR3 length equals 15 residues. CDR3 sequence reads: CASSVELQGANEQYF. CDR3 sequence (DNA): TGTGCCAGCAGCGTAGAATTACAGGGGGCCAACGAGCAGTACTTC.

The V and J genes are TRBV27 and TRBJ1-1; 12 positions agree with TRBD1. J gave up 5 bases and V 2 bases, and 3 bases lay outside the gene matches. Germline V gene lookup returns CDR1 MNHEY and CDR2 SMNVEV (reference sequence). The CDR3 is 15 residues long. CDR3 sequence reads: CASSLGTGGATEAFF. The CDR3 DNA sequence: TGTGCCAGCAGTTTAGGGACAGGGGGCGCGACTGAAGCTTTCTTT.

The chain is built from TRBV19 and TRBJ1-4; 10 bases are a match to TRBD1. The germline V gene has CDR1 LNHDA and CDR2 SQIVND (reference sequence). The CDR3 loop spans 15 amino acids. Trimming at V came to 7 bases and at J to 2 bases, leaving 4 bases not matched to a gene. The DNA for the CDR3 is TGTGCCAGTACCCGACAGGGGGCCACTAATGAAAAACTGTTTTTT. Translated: CASTRQGATNEKLFF.

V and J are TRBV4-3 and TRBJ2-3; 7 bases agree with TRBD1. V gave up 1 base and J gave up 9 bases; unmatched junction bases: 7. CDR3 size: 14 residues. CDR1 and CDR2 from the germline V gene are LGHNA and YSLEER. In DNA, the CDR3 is TGCGCCAGCAGCCAAGGTCGACAGGGAAACACGCAGTATTTT. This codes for CASSQGRQGNTQYF.

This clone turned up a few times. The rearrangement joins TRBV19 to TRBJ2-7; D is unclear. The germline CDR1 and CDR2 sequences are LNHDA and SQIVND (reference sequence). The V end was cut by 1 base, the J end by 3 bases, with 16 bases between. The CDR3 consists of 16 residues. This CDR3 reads CASSIAATAAYYEQYF. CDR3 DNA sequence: TGTGCCAGTAGTATAGCCGCTACCGCCGCGTACTACGAGCAGTACTTC.

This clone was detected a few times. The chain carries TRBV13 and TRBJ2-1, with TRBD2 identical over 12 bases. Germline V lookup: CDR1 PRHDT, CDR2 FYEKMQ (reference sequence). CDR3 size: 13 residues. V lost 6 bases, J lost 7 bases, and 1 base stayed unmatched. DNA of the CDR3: TGTGCCAGCAGGACTAGCGGGGGAAATGAGCAGTTCTTC. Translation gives CASRTSGGNEQFF. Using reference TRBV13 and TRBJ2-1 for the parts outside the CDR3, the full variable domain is AAGVIQSPRHLIKEKRETATLKCYPIPRHDTVYWYQQGPGQDPQFLISFYEKMQSDKGSIPDRFSAQQFSDYHSELNMSSLELGDSALYFCASRTSGGNEQFFGPGTRLTVL.

This chain's CDR3 is CASSPLQGSRNYNEQFF. CDR3 nucleotides: TGTGCCAGTAGTCCCCTGCAGGGGAGCCGAAACTACAATGAGCAGTTCTTC. V gene TRBV19 combines with J gene TRBJ2-1, with a tentative D call TRBD1 (6 bases). This CDR3 has 17 residues. Trimming pared 5 bases from V and 3 bases from J, leaving 20 bases between. Germline lookup yields CDR1 LNHDA and CDR2 SQIVND (reference sequence).

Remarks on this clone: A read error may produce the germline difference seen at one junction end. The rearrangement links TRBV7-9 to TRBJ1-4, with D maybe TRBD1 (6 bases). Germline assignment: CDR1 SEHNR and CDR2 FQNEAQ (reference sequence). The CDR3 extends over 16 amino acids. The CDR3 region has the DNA TGTTCCAGCAGCTTAGCGGGGGCAGGGGCCGGTGAAAAACTGTTTTTT. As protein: CSSSLAGAGAGEKLFF.

CDR3 sequence reads: CASSIEGPSTDTQYF. CDR3 nucleotides: TGTGCCAGTAGTATAGAGGGCCCCAGCACAGATACGCAGTATTTT. The chain carries TRBV19 and TRBJ2-3; D is unresolved. Germline lookup yields CDR1 LNHDA and CDR2 SQIVND (reference sequence). This CDR3 has 15 amino acids. V was cut by 0 bases and J by 0 bases, with 7 bases left in between. Complete variable domain (other parts from reference TRBV19 and TRBJ2-3): DGGITQSPKYLFRKEGQNVTLSCEQNLNHDAMYWYRQDPGQGLRLIYYSQIVNDFQKGDIAEGYSVSREKKESFPLTVTSAQKNPTAFYLCASSIEGPSTDTQYFGPGTRLTVL.

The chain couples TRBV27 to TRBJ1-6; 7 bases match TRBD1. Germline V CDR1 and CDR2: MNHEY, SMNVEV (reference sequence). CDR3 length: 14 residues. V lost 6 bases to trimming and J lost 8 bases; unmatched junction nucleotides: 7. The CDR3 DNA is TGTGCCAGCAGACCCTGGGACAGTCATTCACCCCTCCACTTT. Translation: CASRPWDSHSPLHF.